The T cell receptor beta chain described here comes from a study of blood T cell repertoires in COVID-19 (dated by TCRdb to the early 2020s). A note on the overall study: Samples covering the acute and convalescent phases of COVID-19 were provided by collaborators in the United States, Italy and Spain. The prospective study material was composed of cDNA or gDNA derived from T cells, B-cell-depleted T cells, or PBMCs. A de-identified subject ID, COVID-19 status, age in years and sex were almost always included in the sample metadata. The samples were drawn from the first 160 participants of the ongoing ImmuneRACE study and from 1,254 subjects provided by 6 global collaborators. The dataset comprised deeply sampled blood TCRbeta repertoires from subjects exposed to, actively infected with, or recovered from COVID-19. HLA class I and class II types, where available, came from metadata supplied by the sample provider rather than from assay-based typing. The repertoires were released in a freely available public database meant as a resource for research on the immune response to SARS-CoV-2. Beyond this particular receptor, the publication reports: How much clinical and demographic metadata was included differed by source and by participant, and the metadata was provided uncurated.

The immunoSEQ Assay, a bias-controlled multiplex PCR, was used to amplify TCRbeta CDR3 regions from genomic DNA. The authors processed their data as follows. Nucleated cell counts per sample were estimated from amplification of reference gene primers within the assay. To quantify the absolute abundance of each unique TCRbeta CDR3 rearrangement, sequence reads were collapsed and filtered. Productive Simpson clonality was computed per sample as the square root of Simpson's diversity index over productive rearrangements. The source is immuneACCESS, and TCRdb retained only in-frame sequences with V and J called. Part of the clones is not carried over; for the studies checked, unresolved V genes explain less than half of this, and the remainder is unexplained. V, J and clone size derive from that table, while D and trimming were established from the DNA sequence. Here the sample has about 83,000 clones; about 82% occur a single time. About a fifth of the sample goes to the ten largest clones.

V lost 1 base and J lost 7 bases; the stretch between them is 12 bases long. Inclusive of the bounding cysteine and phenylalanine, the CDR3 is 15 residues long. CDR3 DNA is the only sequence kept; it has 45 bases, read in frame from the first base. CDR1 and CDR2 were assigned from the germline V gene (reference sequence) as SGHKS and YYEKEE. Details on this clone: Its antigen is still unknown. Base qualities are not recorded, but no much larger clone differs from it by a single base.

The collaborating institutions used their own protocols to collect whole blood in K2EDTA tubes. Collaborator samples were shipped for TCRbeta analysis as frozen whole blood, isolated PBMCs, or DNA extracted from either sample type. The sequencing sample was made of peripheral blood. The rearranged chain carries TRBV5-5 and TRBJ1-6; the D gene is perhaps TRBD1, on 6 matching bases. The clonotype originates from a woman older than 75 in a cohort sampled during active or convalescent COVID-19. DNA sequence: TGTGCCAGCAGCTTGTCTAGGGGGAGAAATTCACCCCTCCACTTT. Its amino acids are CASSLSRGRNSPLHF.